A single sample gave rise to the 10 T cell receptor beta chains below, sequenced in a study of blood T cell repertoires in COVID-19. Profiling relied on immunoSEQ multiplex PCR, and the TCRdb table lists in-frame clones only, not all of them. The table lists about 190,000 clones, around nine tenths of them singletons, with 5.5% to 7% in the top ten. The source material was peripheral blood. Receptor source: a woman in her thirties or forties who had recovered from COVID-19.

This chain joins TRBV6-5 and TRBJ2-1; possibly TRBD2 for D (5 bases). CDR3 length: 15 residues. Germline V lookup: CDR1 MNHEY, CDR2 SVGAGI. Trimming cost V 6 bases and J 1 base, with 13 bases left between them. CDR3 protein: CASSRRSQSYNEQFF. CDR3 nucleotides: TGTGCCAGCAGCCGGAGGTCACAATCCTACAATGAGCAGTTCTTC.

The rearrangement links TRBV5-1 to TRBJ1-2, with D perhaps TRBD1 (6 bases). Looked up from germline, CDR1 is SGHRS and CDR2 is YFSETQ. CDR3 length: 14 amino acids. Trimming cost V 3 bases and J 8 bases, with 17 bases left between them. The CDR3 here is CASSSAQGEGGYTF. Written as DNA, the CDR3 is TGCGCCAGCAGCTCGGCACAGGGAGAAGGAGGCTACACCTTC. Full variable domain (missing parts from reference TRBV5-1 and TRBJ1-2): KAGVTQTPRYLIKTRGQQVTLSCSPISGHRSVSWYQQTPGQGLQFLFEYFSETQRNKGNFPGRFSGRQFSNSRSEMNVSTLELGDSALYLCASSSAQGEGGYTFGSGTRLTVV.

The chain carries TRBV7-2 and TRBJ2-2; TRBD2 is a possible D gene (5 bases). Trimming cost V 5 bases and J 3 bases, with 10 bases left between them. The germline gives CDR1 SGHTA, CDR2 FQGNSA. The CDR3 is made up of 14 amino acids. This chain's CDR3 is CASSPRGYTGELFF. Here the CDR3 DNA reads TGTGCCAGCAGCCCACGGGGTTACACCGGGGAGCTGTTTTTT.

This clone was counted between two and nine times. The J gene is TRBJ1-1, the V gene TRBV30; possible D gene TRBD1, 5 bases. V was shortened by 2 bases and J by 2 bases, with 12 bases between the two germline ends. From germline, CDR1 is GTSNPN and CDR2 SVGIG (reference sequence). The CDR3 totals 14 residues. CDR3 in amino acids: CAWSPAGLNTEAFF. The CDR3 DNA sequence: TGTGCCTGGAGTCCCGCAGGGCTAAACACTGAAGCTTTCTTT.

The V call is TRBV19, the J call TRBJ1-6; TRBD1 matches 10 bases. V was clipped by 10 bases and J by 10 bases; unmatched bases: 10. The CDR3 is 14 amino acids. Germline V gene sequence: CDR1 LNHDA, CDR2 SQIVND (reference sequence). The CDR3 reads CATRDRGSGSPLHF. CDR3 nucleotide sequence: TGTGCCACAAGGGACAGGGGAAGTGGATCACCCCTCCACTTT.

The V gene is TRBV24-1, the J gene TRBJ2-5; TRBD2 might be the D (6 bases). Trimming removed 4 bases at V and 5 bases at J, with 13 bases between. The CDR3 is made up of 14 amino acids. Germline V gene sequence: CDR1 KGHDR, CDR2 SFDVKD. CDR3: CATSDRPGRETQYF. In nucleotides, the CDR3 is TGTGCCACCAGTGACCGCCCGGGGAGGGAGACCCAGTACTTC.

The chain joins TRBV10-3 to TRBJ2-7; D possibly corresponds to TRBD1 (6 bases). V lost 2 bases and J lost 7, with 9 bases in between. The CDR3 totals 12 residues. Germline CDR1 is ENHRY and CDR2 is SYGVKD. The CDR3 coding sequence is TGTGCCATCAGTGAGACAGGGCGGGAGCAGTACTTC. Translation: CAISETGREQYF.

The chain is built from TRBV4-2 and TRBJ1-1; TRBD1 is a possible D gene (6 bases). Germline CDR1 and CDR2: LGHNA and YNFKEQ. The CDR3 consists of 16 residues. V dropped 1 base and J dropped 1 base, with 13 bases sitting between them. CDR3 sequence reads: CASSQGAGTTNTEAFF. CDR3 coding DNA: TGTGCCAGCAGCCAAGGGGCCGGGACAACGAACACTGAAGCTTTCTTT.

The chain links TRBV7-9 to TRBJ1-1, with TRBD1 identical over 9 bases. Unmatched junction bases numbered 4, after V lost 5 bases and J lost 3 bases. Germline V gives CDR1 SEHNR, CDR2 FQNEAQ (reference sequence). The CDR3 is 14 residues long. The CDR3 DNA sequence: TGTGCCAGCAGCGGAACAGGGGGCTACACTGAAGCTTTCTTT. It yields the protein CASSGTGGYTEAFF.

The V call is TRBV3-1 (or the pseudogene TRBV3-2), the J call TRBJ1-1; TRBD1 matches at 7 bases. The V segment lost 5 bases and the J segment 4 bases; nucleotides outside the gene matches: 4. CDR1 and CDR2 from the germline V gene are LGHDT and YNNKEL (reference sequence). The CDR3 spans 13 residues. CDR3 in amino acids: CASSFDRATEAFF. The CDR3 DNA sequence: TGTGCCAGCAGCTTCGACAGGGCCACTGAAGCTTTCTTT.